Below are 27 T cell receptor beta chains sequenced from a single sample in a study of identical twins. TCRdb re-called the 5' RACE reads with MiXCR, one entry per CDR3 protein. The sample lists around 680,000 distinct CDR3 sequences; around 8.6% were seen once. These data also featured in a second study, about yellow fever vaccine responses in identical twins.

Sequences were obtained from PBMCs. These receptors all come from a woman under 30 in good health.

A few counts support this clonotype. This chain uses TRBV7-2 with TRBJ2-3, with D possibly called TRBD1 or TRBD2 (5 bases each). This CDR3 spans 15 amino acids. CDR1 is SGHTA and CDR2 is FQGNSA in the germline V gene. Between the trimmed V and J ends, which lost 5 bases and 6 bases, there was a span of 18 bases. The CDR3 nucleotides read TGTGCCAGCAGCCCCCGGGGCCCGGACGGGGATACGCAGTATTTT. Amino acids: CASSPRGPDGDTQYF. The entire variable domain, with the rest obtained from reference TRBV7-2 and TRBJ2-3, is as follows: GAGVSQSPSNKVTEKGKDVELRCDPISGHTALYWYRQSLGQGLEFLIYFQGNSAPDKSGLPSDRFSAERTGGSVSTLTIQRTQQEDSAVYLCASSPRGPDGDTQYFGPGTRLTVL.

The rearrangement uses TRBV5-1 and TRBJ2-5; tentatively, D is TRBD2 (5 bases). Trimming left V 0 bases short and J 5 bases short, with 14 bases between. Germline lookup yields CDR1 SGHRS and CDR2 YFSETQ. The CDR3 length is 15 residues. CDR3: CASSLAISGIETQYF. The CDR3 nucleotides read TGCGCCAGCAGCTTGGCTATCTCGGGGATCGAGACCCAGTACTTC.

The rearrangement joins TRBV2 to TRBJ2-1; TRBD2 agrees at 8 bases. This CDR3 is 14 amino acids long. Losses at the gene ends were 6 bases for V and 3 bases for J; bases not matched to a gene: 4. Germline CDR1 and CDR2: SNHLY and FYNNEI. The CDR3 spells CASRELAVYNEQFF. CDR3 coding DNA: TGTGCCAGCAGGGAACTAGCGGTCTACAATGAGCAGTTCTTC.

This clonotype has a count of ten or more. V and J are TRBV27 and TRBJ2-7; D unresolved. The V end was cut by 2 bases, the J end by 0 bases, with 5 bases between. Germline CDR1 reads MNHEY; CDR2 reads SMNVEV (reference sequence). This CDR3 has 13 amino acids. The CDR3 nucleotides are TGTGCCAGCAGTTTAGGGAACTCCTACGAGCAGTACTTC. The encoded protein is CASSLGNSYEQYF.

This clonotype was recorded a few times. The chain carries TRBV6-5 and TRBJ1-2; D is undetermined. The CDR3 contains 14 residues. Germline CDR1 reads MNHEY; CDR2 reads SVGAGI. Trimming took 2 bases from V and 4 from J, leaving 11 bases between them. CDR3 coding DNA: TGTGCCAGCAGTTACCCGGCCCGGTTCTATGGCTACACCTTC. Amino acids: CASSYPARFYGYTF.

V gene TRBV20-1 combines with J gene TRBJ2-1, with 10 positions matching TRBD2. Trimming removed 1 base from V and 7 bases from J; junction bases left unmatched: 1. The CDR3 runs to 13 residues. The germline CDR1 and CDR2 sequences are DFQATT and SNEGSKA (reference sequence). The CDR3 DNA reads as TGCAGTGCTAGAGCACTAGCGGGGAATGAGCAGTTCTTC. This translates into CSARALAGNEQFF.

This clonotype was counted only a few times. The chain couples TRBV7-9 to TRBJ2-1, with 8 bases fitting TRBD1. Trimming at V came to 5 bases and at J to 2 bases, leaving 8 bases not matched to a gene. Germline CDR1 and CDR2: SEHNR and FQNEAQ (reference sequence). The CDR3 runs to 16 residues. CDR3 in DNA: TGTGCCAGCAGCGCCGGGACAGGTAACCCCTACAATGAGCAGTTCTTC. It codes for CASSAGTGNPYNEQFF.

V gene TRBV5-6 combines with J gene TRBJ2-5; D tentatively fits TRBD1 or TRBD2 (5 bases each). Germline V gene lookup returns CDR1 SGHDT and CDR2 YYEEEE. This CDR3 region has 13 residues. Between the trimmed V and J ends, which lost 2 bases and 5 bases, there was a span of 10 bases. CDR3 loop: CASSFGAGETQYF. CDR3 in DNA: TGTGCCAGCAGCTTCGGGGCAGGGGAGACCCAGTACTTC. Based on the CDR3 plus reference TRBV5-6 and TRBJ2-5, the full variable domain is DAGVTQSPTHLIKTRGQQVTLRCSPKSGHDTVSWYQQALGQGPQFIFQYYEEEERQRGNFPDRFSGHQFPNYSSELNVNALLLGDSALYLCASSFGAGETQYFGPGTRLLVL.

This clonotype was counted only a few times. The chain employs TRBV20-1 and TRBJ2-5, with 8 bases fitting TRBD2. V shed 3 bases and J 1 base; nucleotides not matched to a gene: 4. There are 14 residues in the CDR3. CDR1 and CDR2 from the germline V gene are DFQATT and SNEGSKA (reference sequence). The CDR3 nucleotides are TGCAGTGCTAGGCTAGCGGGCCTCCAAGAGACCCAGTACTTC. Translating gives CSARLAGLQETQYF.

This chain connects TRBV20-1 to TRBJ1-6; no clear D. Trimming left V 1 base short and J 10 bases short, with 14 bases between. The V gene's germline CDR1 is DFQATT and CDR2 SNEGSKA (reference sequence). The CDR3 consists of 14 residues. DNA for the CDR3: TGCAGTGCTAGAGTCGGGAGGCCGGGGTCACCCCTCCACTTT. Translating gives CSARVGRPGSPLHF.

This clonotype was counted a few times. The chain carries TRBV12-3 or TRBV12-4 and TRBJ1-5; D is unresolved. V gave up 3 bases and J gave up 4 bases, with 10 bases separating them. The CDR3 extends over 14 amino acids. The CDR3 sequence: CASSFDPANQPQHF. For the CDR3, the DNA is TGTGCCAGCAGTTTTGATCCTGCGAATCAGCCCCAGCATTTT.

This clonotype appeared many times. This rearrangement joins TRBV5-6 to TRBJ2-2; possibly TRBD1 or TRBD2 for D (5 bases each). Deletions cut 4 bases from V and 1 base from J, with 8 bases between. CDR3 size: 14 residues. Germline lookup yields CDR1 SGHDT and CDR2 YYEEEE. The CDR3 coding sequence is TGTGCCAGCAGCAAGGGACGGAACACCGGGGAGCTGTTTTTT. This translates into CASSKGRNTGELFF.

The chain has TRBV11-1 and TRBJ2-1, with TRBD2 matching 10 bases. The CDR3 loop spans 20 amino acids. The V and J ends lost 0 bases and 2 bases, in that order; junction bases with no gene match: 13. Germline V lookup: CDR1 SGHAT, CDR2 FQDESV (reference sequence). The CDR3 region is CASSLAGQLAGRVTYNEQFF. The CDR3 DNA is TGTGCCAGCAGCTTAGCGGGCCAACTAGCGGGAAGGGTTACCTACAATGAGCAGTTCTTC.

This clonotype was seen many times. For the CDR3, the DNA is TGTGCCAGCAGTACCACCGGGACAGGGGGCAGCGAGCAGTACTTC. It encodes CASSTTGTGGSEQYF. This chain links TRBV6-1 with TRBJ2-7; TRBD1 matches at 12 bases. The V and J ends lost 5 bases and 6 bases, in that order; junction bases with no gene match: 8. This CDR3 has 15 residues. Germline CDR1 reads MNHNS; CDR2 reads SASEGT.

This clonotype has just a few counts. This chain uses TRBV12-3 or TRBV12-4 with TRBJ2-5; TRBD2 aligns across 11 bases. J lost 5 bases, V lost 6 bases, and 14 bases had no gene match. The CDR3 loop spans 17 amino acids. CDR3 sequence: CASSNPPTSGIRETQYF. CDR3 nucleotide sequence: TGTGCCAGCAGCAACCCTCCGACTAGCGGGATAAGGGAGACCCAGTACTTC.

This clonotype was observed a few times. The rearrangement uses TRBV4-3 and TRBJ2-1; D perhaps matches TRBD2 (6 bases). CDR3 length equals 14 residues. Germline V gives CDR1 LGHNA, CDR2 YSLEER. Trimming stripped 4 bases from V and 8 bases from J, with 15 bases between. The CDR3, as DNA: TGCGCCAGCAGCCGAAGACTAGGCACCGATGAGCAGTTCTTC. Amino acids: CASSRRLGTDEQFF.

This clonotype was observed a few times. The gene calls are TRBV28 and TRBJ1-5; TRBD1 matches at 8 bases. The CDR3 sequence is 17 residues long. Germline-derived CDR1 and CDR2 are MDHEN and SYDVKM. V lost 6 bases and J lost 0; bases outside the gene matches: 10. This chain's CDR3 is CASRKTGALYSNQPQHF. CDR3 nucleotide sequence: TGTGCCAGCAGGAAGACAGGGGCCCTCTATAGCAATCAGCCCCAGCATTTT.

This clonotype was seen repeatedly, ten times or more. The chain couples TRBV5-1 to TRBJ1-4; D remains unclear. V was clipped by 0 bases and J by 3 bases, with 12 bases between them. Germline-derived CDR1 and CDR2 are SGHRS and YFSETQ. The CDR3 covers 16 residues. For the CDR3, the DNA is TGCGCCAGCAGCTTGGCCGGTAGGGCGTCTAATGAAAAACTGTTTTTT. Translating it yields CASSLAGRASNEKLFF. The full variable domain, completed using reference TRBV5-1 and TRBJ1-4, is KAGVTQTPRYLIKTRGQQVTLSCSPISGHRSVSWYQQTPGQGLQFLFEYFSETQRNKGNFPGRFSGRQFSNSRSEMNVSTLELGDSALYLCASSLAGRASNEKLFFGSGTQLSVL.

This clonotype was counted between two and nine times. The chain is built from TRBV6-5 and TRBJ2-7; 7 bases fit TRBD2. Germline assignment: CDR1 MNHEY and CDR2 SVGAGI. The CDR3 length is 15 residues. V trimming: 0 bases; J trimming: 0 bases; junction bases outside the gene matches: 2. CDR3 residues: CASSYSRGGSYEQYF. The CDR3 region has the DNA TGTGCCAGCAGTTACTCGCGCGGGGGCTCCTACGAGCAGTACTTC.

J is TRBJ2-1 and V is TRBV29-1; possible D gene TRBD2, 5 bases. Trimming left V 5 bases short and J 7 bases short, with 6 bases between. This CDR3 contains 10 residues. Germline CDR1 reads SQVTM; CDR2 reads ANQGSEA. In nucleotides, the CDR3 is TGCAGCGTTCCGGGGAATGAGCAGTTCTTC. Translating it yields CSVPGNEQFF.

This clonotype was detected ten times or more. The gene calls are TRBV27 and TRBJ2-5; D gene unclear. Trimming shortened V by 6 bases and J by 5 bases, and 13 bases separated the two germline ends. This CDR3 has 13 amino acids. Per the germline V gene, CDR1 is MNHEY and CDR2 is SMNVEV (reference sequence). The DNA for the CDR3 is TGTGCCAGCAGGGAGTGGGCTACGGAGACCCAGTACTTC. It translates to CASREWATETQYF.

This clonotype was counted ten times or more. This may be a read error, as it is one base from a much larger clone. This chain joins TRBV11-2 and TRBJ2-3; D gene unclear. Looked up from germline, CDR1 is SGHAT and CDR2 is FQNNGV. This CDR3 is built from 11 residues. Between the trimmed V and J ends, which lost 3 bases and 6 bases, there was a span of 4 bases. CDR3 loop: CASSFWDTQYF. The CDR3 DNA is TGTGCCAGCAGCTTTTGGGATACGCAGTATTTT.

The sample holds a few counts of this clonotype. The CDR3 here is CASSQYTDGYRAEQYF. The CDR3 coding sequence is TGTGCCAGCAGCCAGTACACTGACGGGTATAGGGCCGAGCAGTACTTC. The chain couples TRBV14 to TRBJ2-7; D unclear. Between the trimmed V and J ends, which lost 3 bases and 6 bases, there was a span of 21 bases. Germline CDR1 and CDR2: SGHDN and FVKESK. The CDR3 length is 16 residues.

This chain links TRBV7-9 with TRBJ2-2; 7 nucleotides match TRBD1. V lost 4 bases to trimming and J lost 2 bases; unmatched junction nucleotides: 10. Germline assignment: CDR1 SEHNR and CDR2 FQNEAQ (reference sequence). This CDR3 has 17 amino acids. The CDR3 nucleotides are TGTGCCAGCAGCTCAACTCGACAGGGCCTCAACACCGGGGAGCTGTTTTTT. Translation gives CASSSTRQGLNTGELFF.

The chain has TRBV11-2 and TRBJ2-2; TRBD2 matches 11 bases. Per germline, CDR1 SGHAT and CDR2 FQNNGV. V dropped 5 bases and J dropped 6; count of bases not matched to a gene: 8. This CDR3 is built from 16 residues. The CDR3 bases are TGTGCCAGCAGCCCCAGACTAGCGGGGCCTGCCGGGGAGCTGTTTTTT. It translates to CASSPRLAGPAGELFF.

J is TRBJ2-3 and V is TRBV15; 10 positions match TRBD2. The CDR3 is 14 residues long. Unmatched junction bases numbered 1, after V lost 6 bases and J lost 1 base. Germline CDR1 is LNHNV and CDR2 is YYDKDF (reference sequence). The CDR3 sequence: CATRGTSGTDTQYF. The CDR3 DNA sequence: TGTGCCACCAGGGGGACTAGCGGCACAGATACGCAGTATTTT.

There are many counts of this clonotype. The chain joins TRBV3-1 to TRBJ2-1; 14 nucleotides agree with TRBD2. In germline, CDR1 is LGHDT, CDR2 YNNKEL (reference sequence). The CDR3 length is 17 residues. The V gene end was trimmed by 4 bases and the J gene end by 7 bases; junction bases not matched to a gene: 9. The CDR3 DNA is TGTGCCAGCAGCCCGCGGCACGGGACTAGCGGGAGAAATGAGCAGTTCTTC. Protein: CASSPRHGTSGRNEQFF.